Sequencing of this TCR beta chain was carried out in a study of T cell clonotyping in hematopoietic cell transplantation. Turning to the study itself: Pretransplant recipient samples were taken after cytoreduction.

This CDR3 has 16 residues. Germline-derived CDR1 and CDR2 are SEHNR and FQNEAQ (reference sequence). Trimming took 5 bases from V and 11 from J; bases not matched to a gene: 20. Remarks on this clone: Its antigen is unidentified.

The time point is: recipient sample about 28 days before transplant, after cytoreduction. Samples: about 28 days before transplant, then days 30, 100 and 180 after. Study-level findings and limits: At the given depth, recipient repertoires were over 97% de novo clonotypes. Recipient TCR diversity dropped after transplant; expanded clonotypes rose from day 30 to 180.

The repertoire was sequenced with immunoSEQ multiplex PCR; TCRdb's copy has only in-frame clones and lacks some. Among approximately 26,000 clones, roughly 88% were seen once, and the ten largest hold roughly 22%. The origin of this receptor is a woman aged 55-75 years with acute myeloid leukemia. Some clones in this sample may be carry-over from other donors' samples. Sequencing used peripheral blood mononuclear cells, obtained before stem cell transplant. This chain connects TRBV7-9 to TRBJ1-1, with 7 bases fitting TRBD1. In DNA form, the CDR3 reads TGTGCCAGCAGCCGACGAGGGGGCTACCCTGCTGTCGTGGCTTTCTTT. Translating gives CASSRRGGYPAVVAFF.